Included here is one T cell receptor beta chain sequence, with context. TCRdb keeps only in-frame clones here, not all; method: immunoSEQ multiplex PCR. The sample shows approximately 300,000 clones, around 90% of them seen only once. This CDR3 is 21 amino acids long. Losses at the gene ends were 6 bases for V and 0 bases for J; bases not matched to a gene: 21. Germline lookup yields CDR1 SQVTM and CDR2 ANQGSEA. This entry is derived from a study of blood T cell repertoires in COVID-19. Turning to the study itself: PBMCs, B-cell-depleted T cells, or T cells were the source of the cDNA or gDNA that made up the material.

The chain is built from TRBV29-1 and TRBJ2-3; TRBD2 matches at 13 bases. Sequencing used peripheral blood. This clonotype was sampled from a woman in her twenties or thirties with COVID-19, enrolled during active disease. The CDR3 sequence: CSVSPGGGVGTSGMSTDTQYF. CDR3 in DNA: TGCAGCGTCTCACCCGGCGGGGGTGTAGGGACTAGCGGGATGAGCACAGATACGCAGTATTTT.